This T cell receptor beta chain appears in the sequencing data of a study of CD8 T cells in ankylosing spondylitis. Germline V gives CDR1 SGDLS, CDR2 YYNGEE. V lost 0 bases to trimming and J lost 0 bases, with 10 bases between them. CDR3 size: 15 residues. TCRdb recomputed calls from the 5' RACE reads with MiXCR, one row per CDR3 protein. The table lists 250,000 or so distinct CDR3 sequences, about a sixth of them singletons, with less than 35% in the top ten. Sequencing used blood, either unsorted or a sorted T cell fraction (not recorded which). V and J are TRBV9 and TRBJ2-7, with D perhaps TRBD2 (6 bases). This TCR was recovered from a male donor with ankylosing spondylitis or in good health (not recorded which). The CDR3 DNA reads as TGTGCCAGCAGCGTAGCAGCGGGTCGCTCCTACGAGCAGTACTTC. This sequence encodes CASSVAAGRSYEQYF.